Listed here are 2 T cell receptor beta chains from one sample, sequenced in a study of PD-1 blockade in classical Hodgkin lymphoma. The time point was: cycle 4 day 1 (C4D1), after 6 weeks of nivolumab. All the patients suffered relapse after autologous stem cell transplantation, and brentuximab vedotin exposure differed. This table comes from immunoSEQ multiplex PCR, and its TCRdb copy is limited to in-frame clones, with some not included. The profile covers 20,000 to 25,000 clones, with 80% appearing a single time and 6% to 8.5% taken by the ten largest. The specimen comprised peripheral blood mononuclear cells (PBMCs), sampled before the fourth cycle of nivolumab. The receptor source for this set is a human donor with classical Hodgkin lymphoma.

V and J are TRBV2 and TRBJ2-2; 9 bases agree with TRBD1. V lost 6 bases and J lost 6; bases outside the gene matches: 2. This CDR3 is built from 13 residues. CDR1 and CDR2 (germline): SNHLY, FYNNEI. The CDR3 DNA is TGTGCCAGCAGGGGACAGGGCTCCGGGGAGCTGTTTTTT. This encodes CASRGQGSGELFF.

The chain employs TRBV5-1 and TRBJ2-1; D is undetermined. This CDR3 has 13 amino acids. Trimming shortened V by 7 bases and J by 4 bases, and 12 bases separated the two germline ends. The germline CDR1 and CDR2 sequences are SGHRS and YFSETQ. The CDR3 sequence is CASGRTAYNEQFF. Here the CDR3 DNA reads TGCGCCAGCGGTCGGACGGCTTACAATGAGCAGTTCTTC.